This T cell receptor beta chain was sequenced for a study of blood T cell repertoires in COVID-19. Turning to the study itself: Sites across the United States, Italy and Spain contributed samples from acute and convalescent COVID-19. The analysed material was cDNA or gDNA that came from T cells, B-cell-depleted T cells, or PBMCs.

Per the original methods: Reference gene primer amplification gave estimated nucleated cell counts. TCRdb keeps only in-frame clones here, not all; method: immunoSEQ multiplex PCR. From that table come the V and J calls and clone size; the DNA was used to work out D and trimming. The sample contains approximately 140,000 clones, 87% of which appear only once. Looked up from germline, CDR1 is SGHRS and CDR2 is YFSETQ. V was pared by 3 bases and J by 4 bases, with 4 bases of the junction left unmatched. The CDR3 consists of 14 residues. Specimen: peripheral blood. The V call is TRBV5-1, the J call TRBJ2-3; 8 bases line up with TRBD2. The clonotype originates from a man of 80 years or more with acute or convalescent COVID-19. The CDR3 DNA reads TGCGCCAGCAGCTGGGGACTAGATCCAGATACGCAGTATTTT. Translated: CASSWGLDPDTQYF.